The rows below give T cell receptor beta chains drawn from one sample of a study of blood T cell repertoires in COVID-19. TCRdb's table, derived via immunoSEQ multiplex PCR, lists solely in-frame clones and lacks some. The sample carries around 70,000 clones, 80% to 95% recorded once. Sequencing was carried out using peripheral blood. The receptors come from a man aged 45-65 years with COVID-19, enrolled during active disease. Each CDR3 is given with its conserved first and last residue. A D gene is named only where the DNA matches it firmly. Clone size is shown for a subset of rows, as once, few, many or a class of expanded clone.

d_call: -
cdr3_length: 14
j_call: TRBJ1-2
v_call: TRBV27
clone_size: -
cdr3_aa: CASRKAGGTYGYTF
cdr3_nt: TGTGCCAGCAGGAAAGCGGGGGGCACCTATGGCTACACCTTC

d_call: -
cdr3_length: 13
j_call: TRBJ1-4
v_call: TRBV29-1
clone_size: -
cdr3_aa: CSVEKGGDEKLFF
cdr3_nt: TGCAGCGTTGAAAAGGGAGGGGATGAAAAACTGTTTTTT

d_call: -
cdr3_length: 13
j_call: TRBJ1-2
v_call: TRBV5-4
clone_size: -
cdr3_aa: CASSLATEGGYTF
cdr3_nt: TGTGCCAGCAGCTTGGCGACAGAAGGTGGCTACACCTTC

d_call: TRBD2
cdr3_length: 17
j_call: TRBJ2-2
v_call: TRBV9
clone_size: -
cdr3_aa: CASRRGGLAGETGELFF
cdr3_nt: TGTGCCAGCAGAAGGGGAGGGCTAGCGGGAGAAACCGGGGAGCTGTTTTTT

d_call: -
cdr3_length: 13
j_call: TRBJ2-2
v_call: TRBV13
clone_size: -
cdr3_aa: CASSLPSPGELFF
cdr3_nt: TGTGCCAGCAGCTTACCCTCCCCCGGGGAGCTGTTTTTT

d_call: -
cdr3_length: 12
j_call: TRBJ1-2
v_call: TRBV12-3/TRBV12-4
clone_size: -
cdr3_aa: CASSDQGTGYTF
cdr3_nt: TGTGCCAGCAGTGATCAGGGCACCGGCTACACCTTC

d_call: TRBD2
cdr3_length: 16
j_call: TRBJ2-1
v_call: TRBV6-1
clone_size: -
cdr3_aa: CASSEAILAGGGEQFF
cdr3_nt: TGTGCCAGCAGTGAAGCAATTCTAGCGGGAGGTGGTGAGCAGTTCTTC

d_call: TRBD2
cdr3_length: 16
j_call: TRBJ2-7
v_call: TRBV3-1/TRBV3-2
clone_size: -
cdr3_aa: CASSPWLAGASYEQYF
cdr3_nt: TGTGCCAGCAGCCCCTGGCTAGCGGGGGCCTCCTACGAGCAGTACTTC

d_call: TRBD2
cdr3_length: 16
j_call: TRBJ2-5
v_call: TRBV18
clone_size: once
cdr3_aa: CASSPEAGGPEETQYF
cdr3_nt: TGTGCCAGCTCACCAGAGGCGGGAGGGCCGGAGGAGACCCAGTACTTC

d_call: TRBD1
cdr3_length: 13
j_call: TRBJ1-2
v_call: TRBV2
clone_size: -
cdr3_aa: CASSTGANYGYTF
cdr3_nt: TGTGCCAGCAGCACAGGGGCGAACTATGGCTACACCTTC

d_call: TRBD2
cdr3_length: 13
j_call: TRBJ2-1
v_call: TRBV29-1
clone_size: -
cdr3_aa: CSLGLAGYNEQFF
cdr3_nt: TGCAGCTTGGGACTAGCGGGATACAATGAGCAGTTCTTC

d_call: -
cdr3_length: 15
j_call: TRBJ1-1
v_call: TRBV5-1
clone_size: -
cdr3_aa: CASSYLDSLNTEAFF
cdr3_nt: TGCGCCAGCAGCTATCTGGACAGTCTGAACACTGAAGCTTTCTTT

d_call: TRBD1
cdr3_length: 15
j_call: TRBJ1-4
v_call: TRBV6-5
clone_size: -
cdr3_aa: CASSYRQGDDEKLFF
cdr3_nt: TGTGCCAGCAGTTACAGACAGGGTGACGATGAAAAACTGTTTTTT

d_call: TRBD2
cdr3_length: 16
j_call: TRBJ2-7
v_call: TRBV28
clone_size: once
cdr3_aa: CASSLDGSGRAYEQYF
cdr3_nt: TGTGCCAGCAGTTTAGACGGTAGCGGGAGGGCTTACGAGCAGTACTTC

d_call: TRBD1
cdr3_length: 15
j_call: TRBJ2-2
v_call: TRBV2
clone_size: -
cdr3_aa: CASQTDRVDTGELFF
cdr3_nt: TGTGCCAGCCAGACTGACAGGGTAGACACCGGGGAGCTGTTTTTT

d_call: TRBD2
cdr3_length: 14
j_call: TRBJ2-3
v_call: TRBV7-9
clone_size: -
cdr3_aa: CASRKAGPTDTQYF
cdr3_nt: TGTGCCAGCAGGAAAGCGGGGCCCACAGATACGCAGTATTTT

d_call: -
cdr3_length: 14
j_call: TRBJ1-2
v_call: TRBV9
clone_size: -
cdr3_aa: CASSLAGTPYGYTF
cdr3_nt: TGTGCCAGCAGCCTTGCCGGGACACCCTATGGCTACACCTTC

d_call: TRBD2
cdr3_length: 14
j_call: TRBJ2-3
v_call: TRBV19
clone_size: -
cdr3_aa: CASSPGTSGNTQYF
cdr3_nt: TGTGCCAGTAGCCCCGGGACTAGTGGTAATACGCAGTATTTT

d_call: TRBD1
cdr3_length: 13
j_call: TRBJ2-5
v_call: TRBV18
clone_size: -
cdr3_aa: CASSQGQKETQYF
cdr3_nt: TGTGCCAGCTCCCAGGGACAGAAAGAGACCCAGTACTTC

d_call: -
cdr3_length: 14
j_call: TRBJ1-2
v_call: TRBV7-8
clone_size: -
cdr3_aa: CASSVGQPNYGYTF
cdr3_nt: TGTGCCAGCAGCGTCGGACAGCCGAACTATGGCTACACCTTC

d_call: -
cdr3_length: 15
j_call: TRBJ1-2
v_call: TRBV15
clone_size: -
cdr3_aa: CATSREPDSNYGYTF
cdr3_nt: TGTGCCACCAGCAGAGAGCCGGACAGTAACTATGGCTACACCTTC

d_call: TRBD2
cdr3_length: 16
j_call: TRBJ2-3
v_call: TRBV4-3
clone_size: -
cdr3_aa: CASRPVAGASTDTQYF
cdr3_nt: TGCGCCAGCAGACCTGTAGCGGGGGCGAGCACAGATACGCAGTATTTT

d_call: -
cdr3_length: 13
j_call: TRBJ1-3
v_call: TRBV27
clone_size: -
cdr3_aa: CASSYDRGNTIYF
cdr3_nt: TGTGCCAGCAGTTACGACAGGGGAAACACCATATATTTT

d_call: -
cdr3_length: 14
j_call: TRBJ1-2
v_call: TRBV9
clone_size: -
cdr3_aa: CASSVGTANYGYTF
cdr3_nt: TGTGCCAGCAGCGTAGGAACAGCAAACTATGGCTACACCTTC

d_call: -
cdr3_length: 12
j_call: TRBJ1-2
v_call: TRBV24-1
clone_size: -
cdr3_aa: CATSEQAGSYTF
cdr3_nt: TGTGCCACCAGTGAACAGGCCGGCAGCTACACCTTC

d_call: -
cdr3_length: 16
j_call: TRBJ2-3
v_call: TRBV21-1
clone_size: -
cdr3_aa: CASSPAGLAFTDTQYF
cdr3_nt: TGTGCCAGCAGCCCGGCGGGACTAGCCTTCACAGATACGCAGTATTTT

d_call: TRBD1
cdr3_length: 17
j_call: TRBJ1-4
v_call: TRBV19
clone_size: -
cdr3_aa: CASSPWGRGATNEKLFF
cdr3_nt: TGTGCCAGTAGCCCCTGGGGCAGGGGGGCAACTAATGAAAAACTGTTTTTT

d_call: TRBD1
cdr3_length: 16
j_call: TRBJ1-2
v_call: TRBV7-8
clone_size: -
cdr3_aa: CASSLGTPTGGYGYTF
cdr3_nt: TGTGCCAGCAGCTTAGGGACACCGACAGGGGGCTATGGCTACACCTTC

d_call: TRBD1
cdr3_length: 15
j_call: TRBJ1-2
v_call: TRBV6-1
clone_size: -
cdr3_aa: CASSEGMDRGKGYTF
cdr3_nt: TGTGCCAGCAGTGAAGGAATGGACAGGGGAAAGGGCTACACCTTC

d_call: -
cdr3_length: 15
j_call: TRBJ1-3
v_call: TRBV27
clone_size: -
cdr3_aa: CASSLREGSGNTIYF
cdr3_nt: TGTGCCAGCAGTCTCCGTGAGGGCTCTGGAAACACCATATATTTT

d_call: TRBD1
cdr3_length: 14
j_call: TRBJ1-4
v_call: TRBV7-2
clone_size: -
cdr3_aa: CASSRTGANEKLFF
cdr3_nt: TGTGCCAGCAGCCGGACAGGGGCTAATGAAAAACTGTTTTTT

d_call: -
cdr3_length: 15
j_call: TRBJ1-5
v_call: TRBV19
clone_size: once
cdr3_aa: CASRSQGRNNQPQHF
cdr3_nt: TGTGCCAGTAGGAGTCAGGGCAGAAACAATCAGCCCCAGCATTTT

d_call: TRBD2
cdr3_length: 14
j_call: TRBJ2-1
v_call: TRBV24-1
clone_size: -
cdr3_aa: CATSAGTSGRGQFF
cdr3_nt: TGTGCCACCAGTGCCGGGACTAGCGGGAGGGGGCAGTTCTTC

d_call: TRBD2
cdr3_length: 15
j_call: TRBJ2-1
v_call: TRBV7-7
clone_size: few
cdr3_aa: CASSLGLAGGDEQFF
cdr3_nt: TGTGCTAGCAGCTTAGGACTAGCGGGAGGTGATGAGCAGTTCTTC

d_call: TRBD2
cdr3_length: 14
j_call: TRBJ2-1
v_call: TRBV6-5
clone_size: -
cdr3_aa: CASSYSGNYNEQFF
cdr3_nt: TGTGCCAGCAGTTATAGCGGGAATTACAATGAGCAGTTCTTC

d_call: TRBD2
cdr3_length: 16
j_call: TRBJ2-3
v_call: TRBV11-2
clone_size: -
cdr3_aa: CASSIRAGAETDTQYF
cdr3_nt: TGTGCCAGCAGCATCCGAGCGGGAGCGGAGACAGATACGCAGTATTTT

d_call: -
cdr3_length: 14
j_call: TRBJ2-1
v_call: TRBV5-5
clone_size: -
cdr3_aa: CASSRTGVNNEQFF
cdr3_nt: TGTGCCAGCAGCAGGACGGGGGTCAACAATGAGCAGTTCTTC

d_call: TRBD1
cdr3_length: 16
j_call: TRBJ1-2
v_call: TRBV6-5
clone_size: -
cdr3_aa: CASSYSNPQGNYGYTF
cdr3_nt: TGTGCCAGCAGTTACTCAAACCCACAGGGGAACTATGGCTACACCTTC

d_call: TRBD1
cdr3_length: 14
j_call: TRBJ2-7
v_call: TRBV2
clone_size: once
cdr3_aa: CASSSGTGDYEQYF
cdr3_nt: TGTGCCAGCAGCTCCGGGACAGGGGATTACGAGCAGTACTTC

d_call: -
cdr3_length: 14
j_call: TRBJ1-2
v_call: TRBV7-2
clone_size: -
cdr3_aa: CASSPRGNSYGYTF
cdr3_nt: TGTGCCAGCAGCCCTCGGGGAAATTCGTATGGCTACACCTTC

d_call: -
cdr3_length: 13
j_call: TRBJ1-2
v_call: TRBV7-9
clone_size: -
cdr3_aa: CASRLGQDYGYTF
cdr3_nt: TGTGCCAGCAGACTTGGGCAGGACTATGGCTACACCTTC

d_call: -
cdr3_length: 14
j_call: TRBJ2-2
v_call: TRBV5-1
clone_size: -
cdr3_aa: CASSLVADTGELFF
cdr3_nt: TGCGCCAGCAGCTTGGTAGCAGACACCGGGGAGCTGTTTTTT

d_call: -
cdr3_length: 12
j_call: TRBJ2-1
v_call: TRBV5-4
clone_size: -
cdr3_aa: CASSLASNEQFF
cdr3_nt: TGTGCCAGCAGCTTGGCCTCCAATGAGCAGTTCTTC

d_call: -
cdr3_length: 13
j_call: TRBJ1-5
v_call: TRBV30
clone_size: -
cdr3_aa: CAWSLASNQPQHF
cdr3_nt: TGTGCCTGGAGCCTGGCAAGCAATCAGCCCCAGCATTTT

d_call: -
cdr3_length: 12
j_call: TRBJ2-5
v_call: TRBV11-3
clone_size: -
cdr3_aa: CASSLDRETQYF
cdr3_nt: TGTGCCAGCAGCTTAGATCGGGAGACCCAGTACTTC

d_call: TRBD1
cdr3_length: 15
j_call: TRBJ2-7
v_call: TRBV4-1
clone_size: -
cdr3_aa: CASSQDGTGVYEQYF
cdr3_nt: TGCGCCAGCAGCCAAGACGGGACAGGCGTCTACGAGCAGTACTTC

d_call: -
cdr3_length: 13
j_call: TRBJ2-1
v_call: TRBV7-2
clone_size: -
cdr3_aa: CASSLSWEQEQFF
cdr3_nt: TGTGCCAGCAGCTTGTCTTGGGAGCAGGAGCAGTTCTTC

d_call: TRBD2
cdr3_length: 15
j_call: TRBJ2-7
v_call: TRBV6-2/TRBV6-3
clone_size: -
cdr3_aa: CASSIRTSGSYEQYF
cdr3_nt: TGTGCCAGCAGTATCCGGACTAGCGGGAGCTACGAGCAGTACTTC

d_call: -
cdr3_length: 15
j_call: TRBJ2-1
v_call: TRBV4-1
clone_size: -
cdr3_aa: CASSQGPSLRNEQFF
cdr3_nt: TGCGCCAGCAGCCAAGGCCCTAGCCTTCGGAATGAGCAGTTCTTC

d_call: -
cdr3_length: 13
j_call: TRBJ1-5
v_call: TRBV30
clone_size: -
cdr3_aa: CAWSTGNNQPQHF
cdr3_nt: TGTGCCTGGAGTACAGGGAACAATCAGCCCCAGCATTTT

d_call: -
cdr3_length: 12
j_call: TRBJ2-7
v_call: TRBV12-3/TRBV12-4
clone_size: -
cdr3_aa: CASSLREGKQYF
cdr3_nt: TGTGCCAGCAGTTTACGCGAGGGCAAGCAGTACTTC

d_call: TRBD2
cdr3_length: 17
j_call: TRBJ2-3
v_call: TRBV6-1
clone_size: once
cdr3_aa: CASSGLAGGPLGHTQYF
cdr3_nt: TGTGCCAGCAGTGGGCTAGCGGGAGGGCCTCTAGGCCATACGCAGTATTTT

d_call: -
cdr3_length: 14
j_call: TRBJ2-2
v_call: TRBV7-3
clone_size: -
cdr3_aa: CASSLRQNTGELFF
cdr3_nt: TGTGCCAGCAGCTTAAGACAGAACACCGGGGAGCTGTTTTTT

d_call: -
cdr3_length: 13
j_call: TRBJ2-3
v_call: TRBV30
clone_size: -
cdr3_aa: CACGGGATDTQYF
cdr3_nt: TGTGCCTGTGGGGGGGGCGCGACAGATACGCAGTATTTT